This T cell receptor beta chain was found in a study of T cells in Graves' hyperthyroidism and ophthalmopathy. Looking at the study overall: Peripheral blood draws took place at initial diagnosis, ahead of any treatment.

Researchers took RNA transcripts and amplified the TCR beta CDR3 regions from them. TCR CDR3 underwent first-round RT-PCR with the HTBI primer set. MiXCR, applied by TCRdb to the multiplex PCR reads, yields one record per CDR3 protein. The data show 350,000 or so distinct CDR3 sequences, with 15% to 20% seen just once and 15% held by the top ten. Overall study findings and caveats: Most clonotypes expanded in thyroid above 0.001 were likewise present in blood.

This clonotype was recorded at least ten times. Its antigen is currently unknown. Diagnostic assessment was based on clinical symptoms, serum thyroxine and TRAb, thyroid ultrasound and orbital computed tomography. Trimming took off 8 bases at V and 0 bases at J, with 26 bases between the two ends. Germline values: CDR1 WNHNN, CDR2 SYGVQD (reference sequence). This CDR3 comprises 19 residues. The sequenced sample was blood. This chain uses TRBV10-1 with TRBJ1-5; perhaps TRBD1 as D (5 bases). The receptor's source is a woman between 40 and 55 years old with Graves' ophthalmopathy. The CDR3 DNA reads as TGCGCCAGCTTCGGCAGGGACCGAGCGACGGATTATAGCAATCAGCCCCAGCATTTT. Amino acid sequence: CASFGRDRATDYSNQPQHF.